A single sample gave rise to the 10 T cell receptor beta chains below, sequenced in a study of cytomegalovirus exposure and HLA in healthy donors. Both 60 Vbeta primers and 13 Jbeta primers went into the PCR. Assay used: immunoSEQ multiplex PCR; TCRdb lists only in-frame clones, some missing. The sample holds more than 85,000 clones, under 90% seen once. The sequenced sample was PBMCs. The receptors were sampled from a woman aged 25 to 45 in good health and CMV-seronegative.

The J gene is TRBJ1-1, the V gene TRBV28; perhaps TRBD1 as D (5 bases). Germline-derived CDR1 and CDR2 are MDHEN and SYDVKM. The CDR3 covers 15 residues. Trimming took 5 bases from V and 0 from J, leaving 13 bases between them. The CDR3 loop reads CASSVRRGVNTEAFF. The CDR3 nucleotides are TGTGCCAGCAGTGTCCGCCGGGGGGTGAACACTGAAGCTTTCTTT.

A few counts support this clone. J is TRBJ1-5 and V is TRBV2; D perhaps matches TRBD1 (6 bases). The CDR3 length is 15 residues. V lost 6 bases to trimming and J lost 1 base, with 13 bases between them. The germline V gene has CDR1 SNHLY and CDR2 FYNNEI. The CDR3 reads CASSERGISNQPQHF. As DNA, the CDR3 is TGTGCCAGCAGCGAAAGGGGGATCAGCAATCAGCCCCAGCATTTT.

This chain links TRBV5-1 with TRBJ2-2; unclear D gene. The V gene's germline CDR1 is SGHRS and CDR2 YFSETQ. This CDR3 is 14 amino acids long. V was clipped by 4 bases and J by 1 base, with 8 bases between them. The CDR3 is CASSGALNTGELFF. DNA for the CDR3: TGCGCCAGCAGCGGAGCCCTGAACACCGGGGAGCTGTTTTTT.

This chain connects TRBV7-2 to TRBJ1-2; D is perhaps TRBD1 (6 bases). CDR3 length equals 14 residues. The ends were cut back, 2 bases at V and 3 bases at J, with 10 bases in the middle. Germline V gene data show CDR1 as SGHTA and CDR2 as FQGNSA. The CDR3 bases are TGTGCCAGCAGCTTACGACAGGAAGACTATGGCTACACCTTC. Translating it yields CASSLRQEDYGYTF.

The CDR3 DNA reads TGTGCCAGCACTCAACGTTCCAGCGGGCCCAATGAGCAGTTCTTC. It translates to CASTQRSSGPNEQFF. This sequence joins TRBV2 and TRBJ2-1; perhaps TRBD2 as D (6 bases). V was pared by 7 bases and J by 6 bases, with 19 bases between. Germline V gene sequence: CDR1 SNHLY, CDR2 FYNNEI. The CDR3 length is 15 residues.

V is TRBV5-4 and J is TRBJ2-3; maybe TRBD1 (6 bases). Trimming pared 6 bases from V and 4 bases from J, leaving 15 bases between. Germline V gene data show CDR1 as SGHNT and CDR2 as YYREEE (reference sequence). The CDR3 totals 14 residues. CDR3 bases: TGTGCCAGCATTGACTCCAGGGGTGCAGATACGCAGTATTTT. This translates into CASIDSRGADTQYF. Combining the CDR3 with reference TRBV5-4 and TRBJ2-3 gives the whole variable domain ETGVTQSPTHLIKTRGQQVTLRCSSQSGHNTVSWYQQALGQGPQFIFQYYREEENGRGNFPPRFSGLQFPNYSSELNVNALELDDSALYLCASIDSRGADTQYFGPGTRLTVL.

The genes are TRBV7-9 and TRBJ2-5, with TRBD2 matching over 12 bases. The CDR3 has 17 residues. Germline V CDR1 and CDR2: SEHNR, FQNEAQ (reference sequence). V was clipped by 4 bases and J by 2 bases; unmatched bases: 8. Here the CDR3 reads CASSYPSGRAGQETQYF. For the CDR3, the DNA is TGTGCCAGCAGCTACCCTAGCGGGAGGGCCGGTCAAGAGACCCAGTACTTC.

This clone was counted between two and nine times. This rearrangement joins TRBV7-2 to TRBJ2-6; no reliable D call. Germline V gene sequence: CDR1 SGHTA, CDR2 FQGNSA. There are 15 residues in the CDR3. Trimming removed 2 bases from V and 2 bases from J, with 7 bases in between. DNA of the CDR3: TGTGCCAGCAGCTTATCGGCGGCTGGGGCCAACGTCCTGACTTTC. It specifies CASSLSAAGANVLTF.

This chain joins TRBV7-8 and TRBJ2-7, with 12 bases that match TRBD2. This CDR3 spans 18 amino acids. Germline V CDR1 and CDR2: SGHVS, FQNEAQ. With 3 bases clipped from V and 2 bases from J, the junction kept 11 bases outside the gene matches. This CDR3 reads CASSFNDWTSGTTYEQYF. DNA for the CDR3: TGTGCCAGCAGCTTCAACGACTGGACTAGCGGGACAACCTACGAGCAGTACTTC.

The V gene is TRBV10-3, the J gene TRBJ2-1; D not certain. The CDR3 sequence is 12 residues long. Germline CDR1 ENHRY, CDR2 SYGVKD. Trimming took 4 bases from V and 5 from J, leaving 6 bases between them. CDR3 DNA: TGTGCCATCAGTGGCAGCGACAATGAGCAGTTCTTC. It translates to CAISGSDNEQFF.